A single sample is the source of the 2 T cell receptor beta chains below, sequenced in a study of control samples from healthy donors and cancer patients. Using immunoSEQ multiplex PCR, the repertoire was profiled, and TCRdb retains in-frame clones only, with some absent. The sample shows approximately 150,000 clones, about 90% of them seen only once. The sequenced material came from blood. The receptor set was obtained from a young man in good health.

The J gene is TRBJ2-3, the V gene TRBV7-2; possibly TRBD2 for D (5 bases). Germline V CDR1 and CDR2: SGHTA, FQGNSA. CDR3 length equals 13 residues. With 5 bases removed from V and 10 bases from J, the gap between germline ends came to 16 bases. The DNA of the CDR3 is TGTGCCAGCAGCCCCGGTCGGGGTCGTGCGCAGTATTTT. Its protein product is CASSPGRGRAQYF. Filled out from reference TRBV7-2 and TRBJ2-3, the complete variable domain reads GAGVSQSPSNKVTEKGKDVELRCDPISGHTALYWYRQSLGQGLEFLIYFQGNSAPDKSGLPSDRFSAERTGGSVSTLTIQRTQQEDSAVYLCASSPGRGRAQYFGPGTRLTVL.

The CDR3 bases are TGTGCCTGGAGTGTACTCGGGGAGGATGAAAAACTGTTTTTT. Translating it yields CAWSVLGEDEKLFF. The genes are TRBV30 and TRBJ1-4; D is undetermined. This CDR3 is 14 amino acids long. V lost 0 bases and J lost 6, with 11 bases in between. CDR1 is GTSNPN and CDR2 is SVGIG in the germline V gene (reference sequence).